Listed here is a single TCR beta chain. Its antigen is as yet unknown. The sample belongs to a study of early T cells in non-severe SARS-CoV-2 infection. Study details: It was bulk RNA from unsorted whole blood that was sequenced, and the chains were unpaired. Study findings and constraints: Database matching using VDJdb favored anti-spike CD8 responses, with private and CD4 specificities left missing.

Individual cDNA molecules received unique molecular identifiers. Using its own MiXCR run on the 5' RACE reads, TCRdb lists one record per CDR3 protein. This sample has 60,000 or so distinct CDR3 sequences, with approximately 12% found just once. The V and J ends lost 3 bases and 4 bases, in that order; junction bases with no gene match: 5. Germline-derived CDR1 and CDR2 are MDHEN and SYDVKM. This CDR3 spans 15 amino acids. The input for sequencing was whole blood, taken at baseline. This clonotype was sampled from an adult who was a healthcare worker with PCR-confirmed SARS-CoV-2 infection or an uninfected control (not recorded which). This chain uses TRBV28 with TRBJ1-1, with 10 positions matching TRBD1. CDR3 protein: CASSLGQGFRTEAFF. CDR3 DNA: TGTGCCAGCAGTTTGGGACAGGGGTTTCGCACTGAAGCTTTCTTT.